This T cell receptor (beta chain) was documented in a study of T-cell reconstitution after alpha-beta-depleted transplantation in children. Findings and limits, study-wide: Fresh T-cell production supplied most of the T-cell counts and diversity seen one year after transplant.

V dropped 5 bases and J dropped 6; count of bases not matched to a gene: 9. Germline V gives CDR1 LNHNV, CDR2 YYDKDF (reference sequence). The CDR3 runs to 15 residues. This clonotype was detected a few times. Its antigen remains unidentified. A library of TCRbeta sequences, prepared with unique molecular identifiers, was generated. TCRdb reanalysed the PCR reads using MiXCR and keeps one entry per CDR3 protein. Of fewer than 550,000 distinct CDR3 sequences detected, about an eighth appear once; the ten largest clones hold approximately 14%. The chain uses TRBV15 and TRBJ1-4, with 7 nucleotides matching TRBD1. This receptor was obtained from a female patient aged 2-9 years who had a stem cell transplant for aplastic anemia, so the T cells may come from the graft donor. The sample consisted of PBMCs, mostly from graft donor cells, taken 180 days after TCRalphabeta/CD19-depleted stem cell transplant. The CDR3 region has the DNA TGTGCCACCAGCGGCCGACAGGGCGGGCATGAAAAACTGTTTTTT. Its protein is CATSGRQGGHEKLFF.